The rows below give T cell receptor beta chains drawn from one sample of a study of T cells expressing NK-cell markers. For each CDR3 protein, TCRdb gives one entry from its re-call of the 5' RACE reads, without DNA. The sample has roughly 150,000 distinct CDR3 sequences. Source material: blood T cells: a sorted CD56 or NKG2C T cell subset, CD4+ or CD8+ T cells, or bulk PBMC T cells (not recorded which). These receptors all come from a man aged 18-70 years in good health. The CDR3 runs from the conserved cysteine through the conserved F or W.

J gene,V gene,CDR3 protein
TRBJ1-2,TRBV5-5,CASSFGEVYGYTF
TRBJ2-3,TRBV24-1,CATSDALDTQYF
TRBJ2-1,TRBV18,CASSADRGNLFEQFF
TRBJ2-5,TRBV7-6,CASSPGVRETQYF
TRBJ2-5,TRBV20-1,CSARGGTAGETQYF
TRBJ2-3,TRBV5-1,CASSQTKGSDTQYF
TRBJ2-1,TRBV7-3,CASSLTSGLTNEQFF
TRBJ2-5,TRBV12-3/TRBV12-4,CASSSYWDEDGTQYF
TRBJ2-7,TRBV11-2,CASSFAESLSYEQYF
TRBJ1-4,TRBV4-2,CASSHLPGQLNEKLFF
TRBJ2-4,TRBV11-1,CASSLNSGTENIQYF
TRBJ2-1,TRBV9,CASSPPSGQKYNEQFF
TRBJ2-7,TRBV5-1,CASSPPGRELYEQYF
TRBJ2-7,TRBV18,CASSHAGPSSYEQYF
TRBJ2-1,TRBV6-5,CASSYATGMNEQFF
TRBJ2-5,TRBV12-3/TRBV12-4,CASSTGGEYQETQYF
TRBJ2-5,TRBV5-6,CASSLLSQETQYF
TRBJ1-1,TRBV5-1,CASRQKGQGYTEAFF
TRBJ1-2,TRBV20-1,CSARESDRWRSYTF
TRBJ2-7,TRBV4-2,CASSQVELTSSEQYF
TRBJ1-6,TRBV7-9,CASSFDGPNSPLHF
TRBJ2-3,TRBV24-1,CATRSRSDTQYF
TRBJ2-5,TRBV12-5,CASGLVSGGAETQYF
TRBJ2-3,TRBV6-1,CASSEWGGLGDTQYF
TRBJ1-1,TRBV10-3,CAISDSVMNTEAFF
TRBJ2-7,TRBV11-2,CASSLGSWGSYEQYF
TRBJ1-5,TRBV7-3,CASSSPGQGCNQPQHF
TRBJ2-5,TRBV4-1,CASSQGSGLAGKETQYF
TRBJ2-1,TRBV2,CASSERASSSYNEQFF
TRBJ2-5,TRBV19,CASRGRGEETQYF
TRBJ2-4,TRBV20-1,CSAPAGLVEYF
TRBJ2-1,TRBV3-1,CASSHRSGNEQFF
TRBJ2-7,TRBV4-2,CASSQVAGELEQYF
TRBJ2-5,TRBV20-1,CTPWAGPLAETQETQYF
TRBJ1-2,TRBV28,CASSPRRSRPYGYTF
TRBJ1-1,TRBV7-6,CASSLARVNTEAFF
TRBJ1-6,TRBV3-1,CASSHFGSNYNSPLHF
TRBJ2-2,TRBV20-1,CSARGEDTGELFF
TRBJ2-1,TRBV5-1,CASSLDPTRNYNEQFF
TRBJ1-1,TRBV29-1,CSVGGGAGTEAFF
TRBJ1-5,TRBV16,CASSQGGQGRQPQHF
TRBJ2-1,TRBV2,CASSQTRVDEQFF
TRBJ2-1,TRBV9,CASSVDLSGVSQFF
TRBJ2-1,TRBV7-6,CASSLVGGQGSEQFF
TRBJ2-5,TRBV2,CASSELLAGDFQETQYF
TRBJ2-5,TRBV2,CASSDATAGLQETQYF
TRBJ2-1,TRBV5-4,CASSGARGAYNEQFF
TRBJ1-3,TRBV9,CASSANSGAGNTIYF
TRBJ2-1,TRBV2,CASGRLAGYNEQFF